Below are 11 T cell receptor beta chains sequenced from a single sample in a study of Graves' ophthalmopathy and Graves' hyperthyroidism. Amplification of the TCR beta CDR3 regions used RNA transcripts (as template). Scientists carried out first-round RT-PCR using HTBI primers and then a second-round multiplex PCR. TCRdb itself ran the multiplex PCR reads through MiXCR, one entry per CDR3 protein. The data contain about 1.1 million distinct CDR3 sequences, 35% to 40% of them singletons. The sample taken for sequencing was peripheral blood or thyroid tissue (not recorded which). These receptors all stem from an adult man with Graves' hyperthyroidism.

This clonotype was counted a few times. This CDR3 is CASSIDGNSGANVLTF. In DNA form, the CDR3 reads TGTGCCAGTAGTATAGACGGGAACTCTGGGGCCAACGTCCTGACTTTC. The chain joins TRBV19 to TRBJ2-6; tentatively, D is TRBD2 (5 bases). Trimming shortened V by 0 bases and J by 0 bases, and 6 bases separated the two germline ends. Germline CDR1 and CDR2: LNHDA and SQIVND (reference sequence). The CDR3 sequence is 16 residues long.

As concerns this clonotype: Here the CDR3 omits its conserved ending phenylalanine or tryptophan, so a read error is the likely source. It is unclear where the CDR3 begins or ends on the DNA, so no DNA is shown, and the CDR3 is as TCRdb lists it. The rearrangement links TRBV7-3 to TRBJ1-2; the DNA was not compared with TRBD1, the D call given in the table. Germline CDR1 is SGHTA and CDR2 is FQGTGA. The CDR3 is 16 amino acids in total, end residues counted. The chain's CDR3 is CASSATGTGVTMATQS.

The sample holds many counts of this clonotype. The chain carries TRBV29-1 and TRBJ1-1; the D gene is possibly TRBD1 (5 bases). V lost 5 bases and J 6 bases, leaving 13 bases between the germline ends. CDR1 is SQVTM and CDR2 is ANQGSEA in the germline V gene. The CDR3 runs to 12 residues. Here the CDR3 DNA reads TGCAGCGTTCGCCAGGGCAGCCCTGAAGCTTTCTTT. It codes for CSVRQGSPEAFF.

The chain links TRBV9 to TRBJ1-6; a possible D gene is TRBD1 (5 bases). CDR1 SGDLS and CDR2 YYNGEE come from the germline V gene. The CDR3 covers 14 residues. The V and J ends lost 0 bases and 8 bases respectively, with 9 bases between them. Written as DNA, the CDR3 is TGTGCCAGCAGCGTAGAGTCGGGGGATTCACCCCTCCACTTT. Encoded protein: CASSVESGDSPLHF.

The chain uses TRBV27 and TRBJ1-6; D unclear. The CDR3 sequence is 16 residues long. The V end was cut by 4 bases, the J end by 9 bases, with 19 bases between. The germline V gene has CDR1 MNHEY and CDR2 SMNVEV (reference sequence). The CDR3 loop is CASSSLRERSGSPLHF. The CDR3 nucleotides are TGTGCCAGCAGTTCCCTGCGGGAGCGGAGCGGTTCACCCCTCCACTTT.

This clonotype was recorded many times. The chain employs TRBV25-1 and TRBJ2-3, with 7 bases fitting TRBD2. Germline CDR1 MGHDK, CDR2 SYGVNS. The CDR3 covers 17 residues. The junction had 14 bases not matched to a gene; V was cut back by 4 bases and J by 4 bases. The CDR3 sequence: CASSGPLRRETADTQYF. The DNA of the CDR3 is TGTGCCAGCAGTGGTCCTTTAAGGCGGGAGACCGCAGATACGCAGTATTTT.

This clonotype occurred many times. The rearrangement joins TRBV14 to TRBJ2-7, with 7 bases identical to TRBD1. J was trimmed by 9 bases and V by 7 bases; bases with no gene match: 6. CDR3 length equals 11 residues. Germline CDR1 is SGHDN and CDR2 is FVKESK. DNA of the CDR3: TGTGCCAGCACAGACAGGGCGGGGCAGTACTTC. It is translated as CASTDRAGQYF.

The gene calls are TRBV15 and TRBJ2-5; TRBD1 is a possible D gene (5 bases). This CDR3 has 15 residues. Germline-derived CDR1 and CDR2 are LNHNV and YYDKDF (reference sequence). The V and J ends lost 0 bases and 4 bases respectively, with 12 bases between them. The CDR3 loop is CATSREPGLGETQYF. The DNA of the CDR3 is TGTGCCACCAGCAGAGAACCAGGGTTGGGAGAGACCCAGTACTTC.

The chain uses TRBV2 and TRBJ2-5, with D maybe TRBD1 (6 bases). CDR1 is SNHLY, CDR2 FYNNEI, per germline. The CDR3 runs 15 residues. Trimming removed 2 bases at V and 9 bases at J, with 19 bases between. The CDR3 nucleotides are TGTGCCAGCAGTGAACTAGGGGCAGGGGCCCAGCCCCAGTACTTC. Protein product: CASSELGAGAQPQYF.

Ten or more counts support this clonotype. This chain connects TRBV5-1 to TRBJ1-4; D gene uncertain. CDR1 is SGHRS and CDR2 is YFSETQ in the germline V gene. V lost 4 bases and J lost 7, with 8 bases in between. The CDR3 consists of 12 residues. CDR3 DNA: TGCGCCAGCAGCAAACCGTCTGAAAAACTGTTTTTT. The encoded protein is CASSKPSEKLFF.

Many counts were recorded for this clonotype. Written as DNA, the CDR3 is TGTGCCAGCAGCACTGGACAGGCGCAGTTCGGTGGGTCTGGAAACACCATATATTTT. Amino acids: CASSTGQAQFGGSGNTIYF. The rearrangement joins TRBV9 to TRBJ1-3, with 7 bases fitting TRBD1. CDR3 length equals 19 residues. Germline V CDR1 and CDR2: SGDLS, YYNGEE. The V segment lost 4 bases and the J segment 1 base; nucleotides outside the gene matches: 17.